These 20 T cell receptor beta chains were sequenced from one sample in a study of T cell responses to AZD1222 COVID-19 vaccine. Using immunoSEQ multiplex PCR, the repertoire was profiled, and TCRdb retains in-frame clones only, with some absent. The table shows about 110,000 clones, with about 90% occurring only once. The sample was peripheral blood, taken on day 0 of AZD1222 vaccination. The receptor source for this set is an adult in good health.

DNA for the CDR3: TGTGCCAGTAGCCGGGGACATGCGAACACCGGGGAGCTGTTTTTT. Encoded protein: CASSRGHANTGELFF. The rearrangement joins TRBV19 to TRBJ2-2, with D tentatively TRBD1 (6 bases). Germline V gene lookup returns CDR1 LNHDA and CDR2 SQIVND (reference sequence). Trimming took off 6 bases at V and 0 bases at J, with 11 bases between the two ends. The CDR3 has 15 residues.

V and J are TRBV5-1 and TRBJ2-2; 10 bases are a match to TRBD1. This CDR3 has 15 residues. V dropped 4 bases and J dropped 4; count of bases not matched to a gene: 4. Germline V lookup: CDR1 SGHRS, CDR2 YFSETQ. The chain's CDR3 is CASSPGTGVTGELFF. CDR3 in DNA: TGCGCCAGCAGCCCCGGGACAGGGGTCACCGGGGAGCTGTTTTTT.

The chain couples TRBV5-6 to TRBJ1-2; 8 positions match TRBD1. From germline, CDR1 is SGHDT and CDR2 YYEEEE. This CDR3 is 16 amino acids long. Trimming took 0 bases from V and 4 from J; bases not matched to a gene: 8. The CDR3 nucleotides are TGTGCCAGCAGCTTGGACCCCGGGACAGGCTTCTATGGCTACACCTTC. It yields the protein CASSLDPGTGFYGYTF.

This chain links TRBV19 with TRBJ2-3; possibly TRBD1 for D (6 bases). Trimming pared 5 bases from V and 4 bases from J, leaving 16 bases between. The germline CDR1 and CDR2 sequences are LNHDA and SQIVND (reference sequence). This CDR3 has 15 residues. In DNA, the CDR3 is TGTGCCAGTAGTCCCCAGGGTGCAGGGGCAGATACGCAGTATTTT. It is translated as CASSPQGAGADTQYF.

This chain uses TRBV10-2 with TRBJ1-1, with 7 bases fitting TRBD1. This CDR3 has 14 residues. Germline CDR1 WSHSY, CDR2 SAAADI. V lost 7 bases, J lost 10 bases, and 15 bases stayed unmatched. In nucleotides, the CDR3 is TGCGCCAGCATTCAGGGGGGATTCGGAAGTGGAGCTTTCTTT. The encoded protein is CASIQGGFGSGAFF.

A single count supports this clone. This chain links TRBV4-2 with TRBJ2-7; tentatively, D is TRBD2 (6 bases). CDR1 and CDR2 (germline): LGHNA, YNFKEQ. The CDR3 has 15 residues. Trimming shortened V by 5 bases and J by 2 bases, and 16 bases separated the two germline ends. In nucleotides, the CDR3 is TGTGCCAGCAGCGCCTCCTATAGCGGCACCTACGAGCAGTACTTC. The encoded protein is CASSASYSGTYEQYF.

The chain employs TRBV19 and TRBJ1-1; D unclear. Germline values: CDR1 LNHDA, CDR2 SQIVND (reference sequence). Trimming took 5 bases from V and 5 from J, leaving 6 bases between them. This CDR3 is built from 11 residues. The CDR3, as DNA: TGTGCCAGTAGTGCCCGGACTGAAGCTTTCTTT. It encodes CASSARTEAFF.

V is TRBV10-2 and J is TRBJ1-6; D may be TRBD1 (5 bases). Per germline, CDR1 WSHSY and CDR2 SAAADI. Trimming removed 5 bases at V and 3 bases at J, with 11 bases between. This CDR3 has 15 residues. CDR3 nucleotides: TGCGCCAGCAGTTGGGGACGGGACTATAATTCACCCCTCCACTTT. Its protein is CASSWGRDYNSPLHF.

This clone came up a few times. The chain carries TRBV18 and TRBJ2-7; no definite D call. The germline V and J ends were trimmed by 6 bases and 5 bases, with 20 bases remaining between them. The CDR3 is 15 residues long. Germline CDR1 KGHSH, CDR2 LQKENI. The CDR3 region is CASSLTTGAVNEQYF. Written as DNA, the CDR3 is TGTGCCAGCTCCCTCACTACGGGCGCCGTTAACGAGCAGTACTTC.

As for this clone: One end of the junction does not line up with germline, which may come from a read error. The chain carries TRBV6-5 and TRBJ1-1; possible D gene TRBD1, 5 bases. Germline-derived CDR1 and CDR2 are MNHEY and SVGAGI. The CDR3 covers 14 residues. CDR3: CATSIVQGNTEAFF. For the CDR3, the DNA is TGTGCCACCAGTATCGTGCAGGGGAACACTGAAGCTTTCTTT.

The chain employs TRBV30 and TRBJ2-2; weak D call: TRBD2 (6 bases). The CDR3 totals 16 residues. The V and J ends lost 2 bases and 6 bases respectively, with 19 bases between them. From germline, CDR1 is GTSNPN and CDR2 SVGIG (reference sequence). The DNA of the CDR3 is TGTGCCTGGAGTAGTGCTAGCGCCAGACCCGCCGGGGAGCTGTTTTTT. Translating gives CAWSSASARPAGELFF.

The V gene is TRBV4-3, the J gene TRBJ2-2; D remains ambiguous. V lost 0 bases to trimming and J lost 0 bases, with 14 bases between them. Germline V CDR1 and CDR2: LGHNA, YSLEER. This CDR3 has 18 amino acids. This CDR3 reads CASSQDGFRSTNTGELFF. The DNA of the CDR3 is TGCGCCAGCAGCCAAGACGGGTTTCGGTCGACGAACACCGGGGAGCTGTTTTTT.

The rearrangement links TRBV7-2 to TRBJ1-6; no definite D call. Trimming left V 3 bases short and J 3 bases short, with 6 bases between. This CDR3 spans 14 amino acids. Germline lookup yields CDR1 SGHTA and CDR2 FQGNSA. The CDR3, as DNA: TGTGCCAGCAGCTTCGGGAACTATAATTCACCCCTCCACTTT. This codes for CASSFGNYNSPLHF.

The J gene is TRBJ1-4, the V gene TRBV2; 7 nucleotides align to TRBD1. Germline CDR1 is SNHLY and CDR2 is FYNNEI. V lost 4 bases to trimming and J lost 8 bases; unmatched junction nucleotides: 4. The CDR3 loop spans 13 amino acids. The CDR3 coding sequence is TGTGCCAGCAGTGCGACAGGGTTGGAAAAACTGTTTTTT. Its protein product is CASSATGLEKLFF.

The chain uses TRBV11-2 and TRBJ2-2, with 8 bases fitting TRBD2. J lost 2 bases, V lost 0 bases, and 2 bases had no gene match. The CDR3 is 16 amino acids. Looked up from germline, CDR1 is SGHAT and CDR2 is FQNNGV. CDR3 in amino acids: CASSLDSGVNTGELFF. CDR3 nucleotides: TGTGCCAGCAGCTTAGATAGCGGGGTCAACACCGGGGAGCTGTTTTTT. The full variable domain, completed using reference TRBV11-2 and TRBJ2-2, is EAGVAQSPRYKIIEKRQSVAFWCNPISGHATLYWYQQILGQGPKLLIQFQNNGVVDDSQLPKDRFSAERLKGVDSTLKIQPAKLEDSAVYLCASSLDSGVNTGELFFGEGSRLTVL.

This rearrangement joins TRBV3-1 (or the pseudogene TRBV3-2) to TRBJ2-5; D not certain. The germline V gene encodes CDR1 LGHDT and CDR2 YNNKEL (reference sequence). V shed 0 bases and J shed 7 bases, with 3 bases lying between them. This CDR3 has 11 residues. The chain's CDR3 is CASSQEGTQYF. CDR3 coding DNA: TGTGCCAGCAGCCAAGAAGGGACCCAGTACTTC.

The rearrangement uses TRBV19 and TRBJ1-3; no clear D gene. V lost 5 bases, J lost 2 bases, and 10 bases lay in between. The germline gives CDR1 LNHDA, CDR2 SQIVND (reference sequence). This CDR3 is 14 amino acids long. This CDR3 reads CASSVQRAGNTIYF. The CDR3 DNA sequence: TGTGCCAGTAGTGTACAGAGAGCTGGAAACACCATATATTTT.

This rearrangement joins TRBV5-6 to TRBJ2-7; D not certain. Looked up from germline, CDR1 is SGHDT and CDR2 is YYEEEE. The length of the CDR3 is 13 residues. V lost 0 bases and J lost 4, with 8 bases in between. CDR3 amino acids: CASSLEGKYEQYF. The CDR3 DNA reads TGTGCCAGCAGCTTGGAAGGGAAGTACGAGCAGTACTTC.

This chain links TRBV5-1 with TRBJ1-5; tentatively, D is TRBD1 (6 bases). Trimming took off 4 bases at V and 7 bases at J, with 18 bases between the two ends. This CDR3 has 15 residues. Germline CDR1 reads SGHRS; CDR2 reads YFSETQ. The CDR3, as DNA: TGCGCCAGCAGCACCATTCCAGGGGTGGGCCAGCCCCAGCATTTT. This encodes CASSTIPGVGQPQHF.

The rearrangement joins TRBV5-1 to TRBJ1-2, with TRBD1 identical over 9 bases. This CDR3 spans 15 amino acids. V dropped 0 bases and J dropped 7; count of bases not matched to a gene: 7. Looked up from germline, CDR1 is SGHRS and CDR2 is YFSETQ. CDR3 nucleotide sequence: TGCGCCAGCAGCTTGGCCAATCCACAGGGGGCTGGCTACACCTTC. Encoded protein: CASSLANPQGAGYTF.